The entry below gives a single T cell receptor beta chain sequence along with its context. The data stem from a study of blood T cell repertoires in COVID-19. At the level of the study: Samples came from the United States, Italy and Spain, spanning acute and convalescent COVID-19. PBMCs, B-cell-depleted T cells, or T cells were the source of the cDNA or gDNA that made up the material.

This table comes from immunoSEQ multiplex PCR, and its TCRdb copy is limited to in-frame clones, with some not included. The table has about 120,000 clones, over 70% seen once. The sample taken for sequencing was peripheral blood. The source is a woman in her 70s with acute or convalescent COVID-19.

As DNA, the CDR3 is TGTGCCAGCAGCTTTTGGGAGGGCACTGAAGCTTTCTTT. Translated: CASSFWEGTEAFF. The chain carries TRBV13 and TRBJ1-1; D is unclear. CDR3 length: 13 amino acids. Germline lookup yields CDR1 PRHDT and CDR2 FYEKMQ (reference sequence). V lost 3 bases, J lost 4 bases, and 9 bases lay in between.